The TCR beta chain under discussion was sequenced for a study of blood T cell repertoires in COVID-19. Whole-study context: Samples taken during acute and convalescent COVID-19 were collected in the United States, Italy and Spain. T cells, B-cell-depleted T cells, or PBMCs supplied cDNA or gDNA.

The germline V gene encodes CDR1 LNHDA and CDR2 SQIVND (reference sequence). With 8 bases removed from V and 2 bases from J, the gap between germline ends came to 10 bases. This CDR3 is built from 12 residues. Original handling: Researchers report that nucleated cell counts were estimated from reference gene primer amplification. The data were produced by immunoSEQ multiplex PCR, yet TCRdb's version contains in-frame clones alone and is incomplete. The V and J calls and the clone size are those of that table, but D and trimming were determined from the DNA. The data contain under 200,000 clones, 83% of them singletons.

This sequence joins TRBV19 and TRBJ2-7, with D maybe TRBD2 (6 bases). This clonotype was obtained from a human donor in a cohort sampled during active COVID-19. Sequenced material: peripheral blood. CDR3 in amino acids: CASGTPPYEQYF. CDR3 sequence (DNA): TGTGCCAGTGGGACTCCCCCCTACGAGCAGTACTTC.